The source of this T cell receptor beta chain is a study of T cell responses to AZD1222 COVID-19 vaccine (dated by TCRdb to about 2021). At the level of the whole study: A total of just over 230 trial participants underwent TCR sequencing, of whom 200 to 220 had received two doses of AZD1222 and approximately 25 had received two doses of the MenACWY control vaccine. Trial participants were enrolled into age subgroups of 18-55, 56-69 and 70-plus years, which contained around 150, 28 and 57 TCR-sequenced participants, respectively. The paper's findings and limits, for the study overall: In the small 56-69-year group, the increase in depth fell short of significance, most likely because of low power. Conclusions about previously exposed vaccinees are limited because only five or six AZD1222 recipients were SARS-CoV-2 seropositive at baseline. No day 14 peak-response samples were available, so repertoires were characterized only after the peak T cell response. The vaccine-associated CD4 TCRs covered the entire spike protein, and the dominant responses fell in regions 160-218 and 743-854. Participants were mostly white British and included more females than males, and it was suggested by the authors that clonal diversity may have been underestimated. A significant rise in spike-specific TCR breadth and depth was observed after two AZD1222 doses relative to day 0 and relative to MenACWY recipients. Epitopes outside the regions mutated in the B.1.351 and B.1.1.7 variants were reportedly recognized by nearly half of the unique spike-specific TCRs.

The label giving this sample's time point can be read as: about 28 days (+/-7) after the second vaccine dose. AZD1222 recipients given second doses at about 4 weeks or at about 12 weeks were pooled, since spike-specific TCR depth and breadth were not found to differ between the two schedules. The vaccinee samples were drawn from two UK trials, COV001 and COV002, one of which was a single-blind randomized controlled phase 2/3 trial testing AZD1222 (ChAdOx1 nCoV-19) in healthy adults. Trial participant PBMC samples were collected at day 0 and day 28 after the second dose for TCRbeta chain sequencing. The CDR3 regions of human TCRbeta chains were analyzed by immunosequencing. As for how the authors treated the data: Repertoire TCRs were checked for matches against a reference library of SARS-CoV-2-specific TCRs that had been generated using the MIRA antigen-specificity platform. Breadth was defined as the fraction of unique TCRs that were SARS-CoV-2-associated. Depth was defined as the fraction of total T cells that were SARS-CoV-2-associated. Using the MIRA data, each spike-specific TCR was assigned both to the spike region to which the TCR was reactive and to a CD4 or CD8 class. Log10-transformed breadth and depth values were compared by one-way ANOVA with Sidak's multiple comparisons tests. TCRdb mirrors the immuneACCESS table, restricted to in-frame sequences. Some clones are absent from its copies; in checked studies, under half trace to an unresolved V gene, and the reason for the others is unknown. The D gene and trimming were derived from the DNA, and the V and J assignments and clone size from that table. For this sample there are over 130,000 clones; 80% to 95% appear just once. The top ten hold 3.6% of the sample.

Concerning this clone itself: Its antigen target is currently unknown. It has no much larger one-base neighbor in the sample; base qualities were not kept.

According to the germline V gene (reference sequence), CDR1 reads SEHNR and CDR2 reads FQNEAQ. The CDR3, from cysteine to phenylalanine, totals 15 residues. Only the CDR3 DNA stays, 45 bases, in frame from base 1. V loses 2 bases at its end and J loses 7 bases; junction bases beyond the gene matches: 11. Source: peripheral blood, taken 28 days after the second AZD1222 dose. This chain joins TRBV7-9 to TRBJ2-7; 7 bases in the middle match TRBD1. The receptor was derived from an adult who received the AZD1222 COVID-19 vaccine. The CDR3 protein sequence reads: CASSLTGTATGEQYF. The sequenced DNA is TGTGCCAGCAGCTTAACCGGGACAGCGACGGGGGAGCAGTACTTC.